This T cell receptor beta chain appears in the sequencing data of a study of T-cell memory formation after mild COVID-19. For the study at large: Largely donor-specific sequence clusters came from two donors.

The authors produced TCR alpha and TCR beta cDNA libraries with sample barcodes and UMIs by 5'RACE using constant-segment primers. Using its own MiXCR run on the 5' RACE reads, TCRdb lists one record per CDR3 protein. The data show roughly 240,000 distinct CDR3 sequences, with 15% seen just once and 2% to 2.5% held by the top ten. On this clonotype: Its target is not known.

Overall study results and limits: Day 15 to 85 contractors were CD4/CD8 balanced; later expanders leaned CD4+. Of the contracting clones, CD4+ ones lay mainly in CM and EM, and CD8+ ones in EMRA.

The V end was cut by 3 bases, the J end by 0 bases, with 17 bases between. Germline assignment: CDR1 KGHSH and CDR2 LQKENI. CDR3 length equals 17 residues. Input material: PBMCs or a T cell subset sorted from them (not recorded which). The gene calls are TRBV18 and TRBJ1-1; D possibly corresponds to TRBD1 (5 bases). This TCR was sampled from an adult woman who had mild COVID-19 (a few samples of this study predate the infection). Cell type and time point are not known. CDR3 sequence reads: CASSPTGGGPLNTEAFF. The CDR3 coding sequence is TGTGCCAGCTCACCGACCGGGGGAGGTCCCTTGAACACTGAAGCTTTCTTT.